This TCR beta chain was obtained from a study of beta chain features in type 1 diabetes. Across the whole study: Taken together, all samples contributed around 100 million examined sorted cells.

Germline V gene lookup returns CDR1 GTSNPN and CDR2 SVGIG (reference sequence). This CDR3 has 12 residues. The V gene lost 0 bases and the J gene lost 8 bases, with 10 bases spanning the gap. Expressed TCRB transcripts were sequenced because the isolated RNA had all been reverse transcribed beforehand. Data came from immunoSEQ multiplex PCR; TCRdb stores just in-frame clones and leaves some out. The sample yields about 180,000 clones, 13% seen once. A heparinised blood draw that averaged around 110 mL was obtained once from each donor. The rearrangement joins TRBV30 to TRBJ1-2; D remains unclear. Material: central memory CD4+ T cells from blood. The clonotype comes from a woman younger than 35 in good health. The chain's CDR3 is CAWSVPGRGYTF. For the CDR3, the DNA is TGTGCCTGGAGTGTACCGGGGAGGGGCTACACCTTC.